The present entry profiles one TCR beta chain with its context. There are a few counts of this clone. The antigen this receptor binds is unknown. No clone much larger than this one lies a single base away; base qualities are absent. This entry belongs to a study of blood T cell repertoires in COVID-19 (TCRdb year 2020). Background for the entire study: The collaborator samples originated in the United States, Italy and Spain and spanned the acute and convalescent phases of COVID-19. Samples were obtained from the ongoing ImmuneRACE study (first 160 participants) and from over 1,000 subjects provided by 6 global collaborators. A freely available public database, intended as a resource for researchers studying the immune response to SARS-CoV-2, is where the repertoires were released. The prospective study material was composed of cDNA or gDNA derived from T cells, B-cell-depleted T cells, or PBMCs. A de-identified subject ID, COVID-19 status, age in years and sex were almost always included in the sample metadata. Where available, HLA class I and class II types were obtained from metadata supplied by the sample provider rather than from assay-based typing. Subjects who had been exposed to COVID-19, were actively infected with it, or had recovered from it provided the deeply sampled blood TCRbeta repertoires that made up the dataset.

TCRbeta CDR3 regions were amplified from genomic DNA by means of the immunoSEQ Assay, a bias-controlled multiplex PCR. The study's processing was this. Nucleated cell counts per sample were estimated from amplification of reference gene primers within the assay. Sequence reads were collapsed and filtered to measure the absolute abundance of every unique TCRbeta CDR3 rearrangement. Productive Simpson clonality was computed per sample as the square root of Simpson's diversity index over productive rearrangements. Here the immuneACCESS table is served through TCRdb, limited to in-frame sequences with V and J called. Missing clones are a known gap in these copies; in checked studies unresolved V genes cover under half, and the rest lacks a known reason. That table is the source of V, J and clone size, and D and trimming were worked out from the DNA. The sample records a few hundred thousand clones, roughly nine tenths of which are singletons. The ten largest clonotypes hold more than 1% of the sample.

Participants in the prospective study were enrolled through a virtual design, were aged roughly 18 to 90 years, and lived in roughly 24 United States geographic areas. Cohort assignment in the prospective study relied on participant-reported clinical history from a screening survey and a study questionnaire. Mobile phlebotomists in the prospective study collected whole blood, serum and a nasopharyngeal or oropharyngeal swab from every participant. Over a roughly 2-month period, participants in the prospective study had the option of providing additional blood draws and questionnaires. Blood samples from the prospective study were shipped frozen or at room temperature prior to DNA extraction. Paper-wide results and their limitations: The quantity of clinical and demographic metadata differed by source and by participant and was supplied without curation.

As encoded in the germline V gene (reference sequence), CDR1 is LNHDA while CDR2 is SQIVND. From cysteine to phenylalanine, the CDR3 is 11 amino acids long. The read is trimmed to its CDR3 DNA, 33 bases read in frame from base 1. Between the V and J ends, shortened by 5 bases and 6 bases respectively, the junction contains 7 bases. Sequenced material: PBMCs or T cells enriched from blood (not recorded which). The rearranged chain carries TRBV19 and TRBJ1-2; a confident D gene designation cannot be given. The receptor was derived from a human donor in a cohort exposed to, infected with or recovered from COVID-19 (not recorded which). The donor label of this sample is uncertain. Here the CDR3 is given as CASSEANGYTF. The sequence in DNA is TGTGCCAGTAGTGAAGCTAATGGCTACACCTTC.